This TCR beta chain was identified during a study of blood T cell repertoires in COVID-19. This CDR3 contains 16 residues. The V gene's germline CDR1 is SGHVS and CDR2 FNYEAQ. Trimming took 5 bases from V and 5 from J; bases not matched to a gene: 12. The table came from immunoSEQ multiplex PCR; TCRdb's copy has only in-frame clones and leaves some out. The data contain roughly 190,000 clones, more than 65% of them singletons. This chain joins TRBV7-6 and TRBJ2-1; 7 bases agree with TRBD2. Sequences were obtained from peripheral blood. The source is a human donor with acute or convalescent COVID-19. The donor label of this sample is uncertain. The CDR3 is CASSRGGGRSNNEQFF. For the CDR3, the DNA is TGTGCCAGCAGCCGGGGTGGCGGGAGAAGCAACAATGAGCAGTTCTTC.